Shown below are 3 T cell receptor beta chains from a single sample sequenced in a study of blood T cell repertoires in COVID-19. Data came from immunoSEQ multiplex PCR; TCRdb stores just in-frame clones and leaves some out. The sample lists 35,000 to 45,000 clones; around 90% were seen once. Sequenced: peripheral blood. These receptors were taken from a human donor in a cohort sampled during active COVID-19.

The chain recombines TRBV5-5 with TRBJ1-5, with 11 bases that match TRBD1. V dropped 3 bases and J dropped 6; count of bases not matched to a gene: 5. CDR1 is SGHKS and CDR2 is YYEKEE in the germline V gene (reference sequence). The CDR3 loop spans 15 amino acids. The CDR3 loop is CASSSGTGGFQPQHF. The CDR3 DNA is TGTGCCAGCAGCTCGGGGACAGGGGGATTTCAGCCCCAGCATTTT. Drawing the rest from reference TRBV5-5 and TRBJ1-5, the complete variable domain is DAGVTQSPTHLIKTRGQQVTLRCSPISGHKSVSWYQQVLGQGPQFIFQYYEKEERGRGNFPDRFSARQFPNYSSELNVNALLLGDSALYLCASSSGTGGFQPQHFGDGTRLSIL.

This clone is labeled medium-sized. The V gene is TRBV6-4, the J gene TRBJ2-7; D might be TRBD1 (5 bases). Trimming stripped 4 bases from V and 5 bases from J, with 12 bases between. Germline V gene lookup returns CDR1 MRHNA and CDR2 SNTAGT. The CDR3 is 13 amino acids. CDR3 DNA: TGTGCCAGCAGTGGTAAGTTCAGGGACGAGCAGTACTTC. It codes for CASSGKFRDEQYF.

This clone was observed a single time. The chain combines TRBV2 with TRBJ1-2, with TRBD1 as a possible D gene (6 bases). The germline V gene has CDR1 SNHLY and CDR2 FYNNEI. Trimming removed 6 bases at V and 8 bases at J, with 10 bases between. The CDR3 has 11 residues. The CDR3 DNA is TGTGCCAGCAGCCCGACAGGCGGCTACACCTTC. Encoded protein: CASSPTGGYTF.